Listed below are T cell receptor beta chains from one sample, sequenced in a study of CD8 T cells in ankylosing spondylitis. TCRdb fed the 5' RACE reads into MiXCR, producing one record per CDR3 protein. This sample yields some 400,000 distinct CDR3 sequences, of which 20% to 25% are seen a single time; about a sixth belongs to the top ten. What was sequenced was blood, either unsorted or a sorted T cell fraction (not recorded which). These receptors originate from a male donor with ankylosing spondylitis. Each CDR3 is given with its conserved first and last residue.

V gene	CDR3 protein
TRBV7-6	CASSRGPRNTEAFF
TRBV6-1	CASSGLAGAAYEQYF
TRBV29-1	CSVERPSGRTGELFF
TRBV28	CASSRTGDGVDEQYF
TRBV29-1	CSVEAPGQGYGNTIYF
TRBV12-3/TRBV12-4	CASSSPLGYTGELFF
TRBV9	CASSALAGSTYEQYF
TRBV7-3	CASSLLLSPDTQYF
TRBV19	CASSSSGNRNEQFF
TRBV2	CASKHRGPDYNEQFF
TRBV18	CASSQTGSTGELFF
TRBV29-1	CSVRPRTGAYEQYF
TRBV7-8	CASSFPSGNTIYF
TRBV29-1	CSVEEVDYGYTF
TRBV2	CASRGSTSNYGYTF
TRBV7-8	CASSQGPGRGAEAFF
TRBV10-3	CAISHGLLTDTQYF
TRBV5-1	CASKISSGRNEQFF
TRBV5-1	CASQTGASSYNEQFF
TRBV4-1	CASRPLASGRNEQFF
TRBV12-3/TRBV12-4	CASSVRVAQPQHF
TRBV28	CASQINEKLFF
TRBV2	CASRDAVWSSYEQYF
TRBV7-9	CASSPRQNMNTEAFF
TRBV7-3	CASSPGLDGFSDTQYF
TRBV4-2	CASSQDLARETQYF
TRBV27	CATVPWPPYNEQFF
TRBV6-6	CASRRLVGEQFF
TRBV10-3	CAIRTGGGTGELFF
TRBV25-1	CASSDWSGNHNSPLHF
TRBV6-6	CASSAQGYEKLFF
TRBV2	CASSVTGGRTGYTF
TRBV2	CARQTQETQYF
TRBV9	CASSPRGDQETQYF
TRBV12-5	CASGAVQETQYF
TRBV4-3	CASSQSLGKGNIQYF
TRBV5-5	CASSLLNSYEQYF
TRBV3-1	CASSQEPGPGQPQHF
TRBV20-1	CSARLAGVNEQFF
TRBV7-9	CASSLLMGTGELFF
TRBV29-1	CSVEDPPGVKTQYF
TRBV6-5	CASSFFSVVVETEAFF
TRBV28	CASSPRGFPQETQYF
TRBV10-3	CAIRASGRDDTQYF
TRBV19	CASSITSGSTDTQYF
TRBV10-3	CAIRTDRAGTEAFF
TRBV11-3	CASSLSVQGLDTQYF
TRBV11-2	CASSERFGASAYNEQFF
TRBV11-1	CASSFRTPGQGVDNSPLHF
TRBV10-3	CAISEGRRADTQYF
TRBV10-3	CAISEFPREQFF
TRBV6-1	CASRNSAYNEKLFF